These 32 T cell receptor beta chains were sequenced from one sample in a study of cytomegalovirus exposure and HLA in healthy donors. Primers included in the PCR were 60 Vbeta and 13 Jbeta primers. The protocol was immunoSEQ multiplex PCR, while the TCRdb copy is restricted to in-frame clones and leaves out a portion. Of over 200,000 clones listed, around 85% are singletons. The specimen sequenced was PBMCs. The receptors were sampled from a human donor in good health.

CDR3: CASSSRDRVPDTQYF. The CDR3 coding sequence is TGTGCCAGCAGTTCCCGGGACAGGGTTCCAGATACGCAGTATTTT. This sequence joins TRBV28 and TRBJ2-3; 9 bases fit TRBD1. This CDR3 comprises 15 residues. Trimming took 4 bases from V and 4 from J; bases not matched to a gene: 6. Germline CDR1 and CDR2: MDHEN and SYDVKM.

The V and J genes are TRBV2 and TRBJ2-3, with 15 positions matching TRBD2. The germline CDR1 and CDR2 sequences are SNHLY and FYNNEI. V shed 1 base and J 7 bases; nucleotides not matched to a gene: 6. There are 17 residues in the CDR3. The CDR3 reads CASSEVGLAGGGNTQYF. CDR3 in DNA: TGTGCCAGCAGTGAAGTGGGACTAGCGGGAGGTGGAAATACGCAGTATTTT.

The rearrangement links TRBV7-9 to TRBJ1-4; possibly TRBD1 for D (6 bases). Germline V gene sequence: CDR1 SEHNR, CDR2 FQNEAQ (reference sequence). CDR3 length: 15 residues. Trimming took off 4 bases at V and 4 bases at J, with 13 bases between the two ends. The CDR3 is CASSSPTGYNEKLFF. The CDR3 nucleotides read TGTGCCAGCAGCTCGCCTACAGGGTATAATGAAAAACTGTTTTTT. The variable domain in full, with the rest retrieved from reference TRBV7-9 and TRBJ1-4, is DTGVSQNPRHKITKRGQNVTFRCDPISEHNRLYWYRQTLGQGPEFLTYFQNEAQLEKSRLLSDRFSAERPKGSFSTLEIQRTEQGDSAMYLCASSSPTGYNEKLFFGSGTQLSVL.

The genes are TRBV2 and TRBJ1-6; a weak D match, TRBD1 (5 bases). V lost 6 bases and J lost 9, with 9 bases in between. The CDR3 sequence is 12 residues long. CDR1 SNHLY and CDR2 FYNNEI come from the germline V gene. CDR3 bases: TGTGCCAGCAGCTCAGGGTTTTCACCCCTCCACTTT. This encodes CASSSGFSPLHF.

The J gene is TRBJ2-1, the V gene TRBV6-4; no definite D call. From germline, CDR1 is MRHNA and CDR2 SNTAGT. This CDR3 comprises 13 residues. Between the trimmed V and J ends, which lost 0 bases and 7 bases, there was a span of 7 bases. CDR3 DNA sequence: TGTGCCAGCAGTGACTCGATGAGGAATGAGCAGTTCTTC. The encoded protein is CASSDSMRNEQFF.

The chain uses TRBV19 and TRBJ2-7; the D is unclear. There are 14 residues in the CDR3. Germline CDR1 and CDR2: LNHDA and SQIVND (reference sequence). V was clipped by 1 base and J by 0 bases, with 7 bases between them. DNA for the CDR3: TGTGCCAGTAGTATAGGATCGAGCTCCTACGAGCAGTACTTC. As protein: CASSIGSSSYEQYF.

V and J are TRBV2 and TRBJ1-5, with D tentatively TRBD1 (5 bases). The CDR3 spans 12 residues. CDR1 is SNHLY and CDR2 is FYNNEI in the germline V gene. The V and J ends lost 10 bases and 7 bases respectively, with 14 bases between them. CDR3 amino acids: CATGGSRQPQHF. The DNA of the CDR3 is TGTGCCACCGGGGGGTCAAGACAGCCCCAGCATTTT.

Note on this clone: An end of the junction does not agree with germline; a read error may underlie this. The V and J genes are TRBV7-7 and TRBJ1-1, with D hard to call. CDR3 length: 13 amino acids. The germline gives CDR1 SSHAT, CDR2 FNYEAQ (reference sequence). The CDR3 nucleotides are TGTGCTAGCAGCTCCACGGTGAACACTGAAGCTTTCTTT. This translates into CASSSTVNTEAFF.

V gene TRBV29-1 combines with J gene TRBJ2-1; D gene ambiguous. The CDR3 spans 13 residues. CDR1 is SQVTM, CDR2 ANQGSEA, per germline. Deletions cut 6 bases from V and 5 bases from J, with 14 bases between. The CDR3 nucleotides are TGCAGCGTGAAACCCAACATAAACAATGAGCAGTTCTTC. This translates into CSVKPNINNEQFF.

The gene calls are TRBV7-2 and TRBJ1-2; D unresolved. V was clipped by 5 bases and J by 4 bases, with 17 bases between them. CDR1 and CDR2 from the germline V gene are SGHTA and FQGNSA. This CDR3 is built from 15 residues. The CDR3 bases are TGTGCCAGCAGCCCCCAGACCACTGGGCTCTATGGCTACACCTTC. Amino acid sequence: CASSPQTTGLYGYTF.

CDR3 sequence: CASSSRGTVNTEAFF. As DNA, the CDR3 is TGCGCCAGCAGCTCGAGGGGGACCGTGAACACTGAAGCTTTCTTT. The rearrangement joins TRBV5-1 to TRBJ1-1, with TRBD1 as a possible D gene (6 bases). CDR3 length: 15 residues. Per germline, CDR1 SGHRS and CDR2 YFSETQ. Trimming took off 3 bases at V and 0 bases at J, with 12 bases between the two ends.

The chain combines TRBV12-5 with TRBJ1-5, with TRBD1 matching 8 bases. Germline CDR1 is LGHNT and CDR2 is FRNRAP. The ends lost 8 bases at V and 6 bases at J; junction bases unmatched: 9. The CDR3 loop spans 14 amino acids. The DNA for the CDR3 is TGTGCTAGTTCCCAGGGGGCAGGGGTTCAGCCCCAGCATTTT. It translates to CASSQGAGVQPQHF. Full variable domain (remainder filled in from reference TRBV12-5 and TRBJ1-5): DARVTQTPRHKVTEMGQEVTMRCQPILGHNTVFWYRQTMMQGLELLAYFRNRAPLDDSGMPKDRFSAEMPDATLATLKIQPSEPRDSAVYFCASSQGAGVQPQHFGDGTRLSIL.

The chain carries TRBV20-1 and TRBJ1-1; a weak D match, TRBD1 (6 bases). Trimming pared 5 bases from V and 11 bases from J, leaving 15 bases between. The CDR3 covers 11 residues. The V gene's germline CDR1 is DFQATT and CDR2 SNEGSKA (reference sequence). In DNA form, the CDR3 reads TGCAGTGCTTACCAGGGGAGGGGCGCTTTCTTT. Protein sequence: CSAYQGRGAFF.

The chain carries TRBV10-3 and TRBJ1-3; TRBD1 aligns across 8 bases. The CDR3 spans 16 residues. Germline CDR1 is ENHRY and CDR2 is SYGVKD. The V gene end was trimmed by 10 bases and the J gene end by 0 bases; junction bases not matched to a gene: 11. CDR3 sequence (DNA): TGTGCCACCCGATCGCCGGACAGGGTCTCTGGAAACACCATATATTTT. As protein: CATRSPDRVSGNTIYF.

The chain employs TRBV27 and TRBJ1-5, with 12 nucleotides matching TRBD1. The V and J ends lost 4 bases and 4 bases, in that order; junction bases with no gene match: 2. The germline CDR1 and CDR2 sequences are MNHEY and SMNVEV (reference sequence). The CDR3 covers 15 residues. CDR3 sequence reads: CASSSGQGANQPQHF. The CDR3 DNA reads as TGTGCCAGCAGTTCGGGACAGGGGGCAAATCAGCCCCAGCATTTT.

The rearrangement links TRBV5-1 to TRBJ1-5; D may be TRBD1 (5 bases). The CDR3 is made up of 15 amino acids. Germline assignment: CDR1 SGHRS and CDR2 YFSETQ. Trimming stripped 4 bases from V and 0 bases from J, with 11 bases between. CDR3 loop: CASSLDSNSNQPQHF. In nucleotides, the CDR3 is TGCGCCAGCAGCCTAGACAGTAATAGCAATCAGCCCCAGCATTTT.

The chain joins TRBV4-2 to TRBJ2-2, with a tentative D call TRBD2 (5 bases). CDR3 length: 16 residues. CDR1 and CDR2 (germline): LGHNA, YNFKEQ. Trimming removed 3 bases at V and 2 bases at J, with 13 bases between. The CDR3: CASSHESGINTGELFF. CDR3 bases: TGTGCCAGCAGCCATGAATCGGGGATCAACACCGGGGAGCTGTTTTTT.

This clone was detected only once. The chain uses TRBV11-2 and TRBJ2-1, with 8 positions matching TRBD2. The CDR3 contains 17 residues. Losses at the gene ends were 3 bases for V and 1 base for J; bases not matched to a gene: 8. Germline values: CDR1 SGHAT, CDR2 FQNNGV. The CDR3 DNA follows: TGTGCCAGCAGCTTGGGATTACTAGCGGCTTCCTACAATGAGCAGTTCTTC. It yields the protein CASSLGLLAASYNEQFF. Looking up the rest from reference TRBV11-2 and TRBJ2-1 gives the full variable domain: EAGVAQSPRYKIIEKRQSVAFWCNPISGHATLYWYQQILGQGPKLLIQFQNNGVVDDSQLPKDRFSAERLKGVDSTLKIQPAKLEDSAVYLCASSLGLLAASYNEQFFGPGTRLTVL.

The chain carries TRBV27 and TRBJ2-7; a weak D match, TRBD1 (6 bases). The germline V gene encodes CDR1 MNHEY and CDR2 SMNVEV (reference sequence). The CDR3 is made up of 16 amino acids. V dropped 2 bases and J dropped 2 bases, with 16 bases sitting between them. CDR3 region: CASSLTPRGPAYEQYF. Here the CDR3 DNA reads TGTGCCAGCAGTTTAACCCCCAGGGGACCTGCCTACGAGCAGTACTTC.

In its sample, this clone was seen a few times. V is TRBV7-9 and J is TRBJ1-2; no definite D call. V was trimmed by 7 bases and J by 0 bases, leaving 12 bases between them. The germline gives CDR1 SEHNR, CDR2 FQNEAQ (reference sequence). This CDR3 spans 14 amino acids. CDR3 nucleotides: TGTGCCAGCACCACCAGTCCTTCTAACTATGGCTACACCTTC. Translated, it gives CASTTSPSNYGYTF.

The chain couples TRBV28 to TRBJ2-5; 9 bases map to TRBD1. The V gene end was trimmed by 6 bases and the J gene end by 5 bases; junction bases not matched to a gene: 7. The CDR3 sequence is 14 residues long. Germline loops: CDR1 MDHEN, CDR2 SYDVKM. This CDR3 reads CASRYGTGHETQYF. In nucleotides, the CDR3 is TGTGCCAGCAGGTACGGGACAGGGCATGAGACCCAGTACTTC.

This chain links TRBV18 with TRBJ1-1, with TRBD1 as a possible D gene (6 bases). Trimming shortened V by 6 bases and J by 1 base, and 9 bases separated the two germline ends. Germline CDR1 KGHSH, CDR2 LQKENI. This CDR3 comprises 13 residues. The CDR3 region is CASSLQGNTEAFF. CDR3 DNA: TGTGCCAGCTCCCTACAGGGGAACACTGAAGCTTTCTTT.

This chain joins TRBV6-5 and TRBJ1-4, with D hard to call. V was shortened by 6 bases and J by 7 bases, with 15 bases between the two germline ends. The CDR3 sequence is 14 residues long. CDR1 and CDR2 (germline): MNHEY, SVGAGI. CDR3 sequence (DNA): TGTGCCAGCAGGGCCCGATACCCTAGTGAAAAACTGTTTTTT. Translating it yields CASRARYPSEKLFF.

This rearrangement joins TRBV7-2 to TRBJ1-1, with D tentatively TRBD1 (5 bases). Germline CDR1 SGHTA, CDR2 FQGNSA. The V and J ends lost 5 bases and 1 base respectively, with 17 bases between them. The CDR3 contains 16 residues. The CDR3 loop reads CASSPNQGGGNTEAFF. CDR3 DNA sequence: TGTGCCAGCAGCCCAAACCAGGGAGGAGGGAACACTGAAGCTTTCTTT. The entire variable domain, with the rest obtained from reference TRBV7-2 and TRBJ1-1, is as follows: GAGVSQSPSNKVTEKGKDVELRCDPISGHTALYWYRQSLGQGLEFLIYFQGNSAPDKSGLPSDRFSAERTGGSVSTLTIQRTQQEDSAVYLCASSPNQGGGNTEAFFGQGTRLTVV.

The chain combines TRBV19 with TRBJ2-3; 8 positions match TRBD2. CDR1 LNHDA and CDR2 SQIVND come from the germline V gene (reference sequence). With V trimmed by 6 bases and J by 2 bases, 10 bases remained unmatched. The CDR3 covers 16 residues. CDR3 DNA: TGTGCCAGTAGGGCGGGACTAGTTCCGCCCACAGATACGCAGTATTTT. The encoded protein is CASRAGLVPPTDTQYF. The full variable domain, completed using reference TRBV19 and TRBJ2-3, is DGGITQSPKYLFRKEGQNVTLSCEQNLNHDAMYWYRQDPGQGLRLIYYSQIVNDFQKGDIAEGYSVSREKKESFPLTVTSAQKNPTAFYLCASRAGLVPPTDTQYFGPGTRLTVL.

Written as DNA, the CDR3 is TGTGCCAGCAGCCCCGCAGCTAGCGGAGGATACGAGCAGTACTTC. The encoded protein is CASSPAASGGYEQYF. The chain has TRBV7-3 and TRBJ2-7, with TRBD2 matching over 7 bases. Trimming took 5 bases from V and 4 from J; bases not matched to a gene: 11. There are 15 residues in the CDR3. The germline V gene encodes CDR1 SGHTA and CDR2 FQGTGA. Full variable domain (rest looked up from reference TRBV7-3 and TRBJ2-7): GAGVSQTPSNKVTEKGKYVELRCDPISGHTALYWYRQSLGQGPEFLIYFQGTGAADDSGLPNDRFFAVRPEGSVSTLKIQRTERGDSAVYLCASSPAASGGYEQYFGPGTRLTVT.

CDR3 in amino acids: CASAGVADTQYF. In DNA form, the CDR3 reads TGCGCCAGCGCCGGAGTGGCGGATACGCAGTATTTT. V usage is TRBV10-1 and J usage is TRBJ2-3; D remains unclear. This CDR3 has 12 amino acids. Trimming cost V 8 bases and J 6 bases, with 12 bases left between them. In germline, CDR1 is WNHNN, CDR2 SYGVQD (reference sequence).

This rearrangement joins TRBV4-1 to TRBJ2-1; 7 bases line up with TRBD2. There are 16 residues in the CDR3. Germline V lookup: CDR1 MGHRA, CDR2 YSYEKL. V lost 2 bases, J lost 4 bases, and 8 bases stayed unmatched. CDR3 in DNA: TGCGCCAGCAGCCAAAGTTACGGACTAGGGTACAATGAGCAGTTCTTC. Translated, it gives CASSQSYGLGYNEQFF.

This clone was counted a single time. The chain employs TRBV5-6 and TRBJ1-1; the match to TRBD1 covers 9 bases. V shed 7 bases and J 7 bases; nucleotides not matched to a gene: 5. The CDR3 loop spans 12 amino acids. Germline CDR1 and CDR2: SGHDT and YYEEEE. The CDR3 DNA sequence: TGTGCCAGCGGACAGGGGTGGGGTGAAGCTTTCTTT. Translation: CASGQGWGEAFF.

The J gene is TRBJ2-1, the V gene TRBV5-4; tentative D call: TRBD1 (6 bases). The CDR3 has 16 amino acids. Trimming shortened V by 4 bases and J by 7 bases, and 21 bases separated the two germline ends. CDR1 is SGHNT, CDR2 YYREEE, per germline (reference sequence). The CDR3 region has the DNA TGTGCCAGCAGCCGTCCGACCGGACTTAGGGGGAATGAGCAGTTCTTC. It encodes CASSRPTGLRGNEQFF.

This clone appeared once. The V call is TRBV29-1, the J call TRBJ2-7; 8 bases fit TRBD2. This CDR3 comprises 15 residues. V was pared by 5 bases and J by 2 bases, with 11 bases of the junction left unmatched. Germline CDR1 reads SQVTM; CDR2 reads ANQGSEA. CDR3 loop: CSVRGGKDPTYEQYF. DNA for the CDR3: TGCAGCGTTCGGGGGGGAAAGGACCCTACCTACGAGCAGTACTTC.

This clone was detected only a few times. The rearrangement links TRBV6-6 to TRBJ1-3; 10 nucleotides line up with TRBD1. The V and J ends lost 6 bases and 4 bases, in that order; junction bases with no gene match: 0. This CDR3 has 13 residues. Germline V gene sequence: CDR1 MNHNY, CDR2 SVGAGI (reference sequence). The CDR3 sequence: CASRGQGGNTIYF. DNA for the CDR3: TGTGCCAGCAGGGGACAGGGGGGAAACACCATATATTTT.